This TCR beta chain was recorded in a study of OX40 agonist ivuxolimab in advanced cancers. TCRdb's table, derived via immunoSEQ multiplex PCR, lists solely in-frame clones and lacks some. The table includes tens of thousands of clones, approximately 81% detected once. The CDR3 extends over 13 amino acids. The germline V gene has CDR1 MNHNS and CDR2 SASEGT. Trimming stripped 2 bases from V and 5 bases from J, with 6 bases between. The J gene is TRBJ1-4, the V gene TRBV6-1; no clear D gene. The clonotype was recovered from an adult with an advanced solid tumor such as melanoma, head and neck, liver or kidney cancer. Sequenced material: CD4+ or CD8+ T cells sorted from blood, taken in a trial of the OX40 agonist ivuxolimab. CDR3 nucleotides: TGTGCCAGCAGTGAACCTGAAAATGAAAAACTGTTTTTT. This sequence encodes CASSEPENEKLFF.